This T cell receptor beta chain came from a study of blood T cell repertoires in COVID-19. Study background: Samples taken during acute and convalescent COVID-19 were collected in the United States, Italy and Spain. Sources were T cells, B-cell-depleted T cells, or PBMCs; the material itself was cDNA or gDNA.

The protocol was immunoSEQ multiplex PCR, while the TCRdb copy is restricted to in-frame clones and leaves out a portion. Of 200,000 to 250,000 clones in the sample, 85% to 90% were seen once. Deletions cut 1 base from V and 7 bases from J, with 13 bases between. Germline V gene lookup returns CDR1 SEHNR and CDR2 FQNEAQ (reference sequence). This CDR3 contains 14 residues. The sample taken for sequencing was PBMCs or T cells enriched from blood (not recorded which). The source of this sequence is a woman in her fifties or sixties in a cohort exposed to, infected with or recovered from COVID-19 (not recorded which). The V call is TRBV7-9, the J call TRBJ1-1; possibly TRBD1 for D (6 bases). CDR3 DNA: TGTGCCAGCAGCTTAGGGCATGGGACAAGTGAAGCTTTCTTT. Its translation: CASSLGHGTSEAFF.